This T cell receptor (beta chain) was recorded in a study of blood T cells in healthy people across ages. Study-level results: Any conclusive comparison of naive versus antigen-experienced cells was prevented by using unsorted PBMCs.

This clonotype was observed at least ten times. Its specificity is unknown. Germline CDR1 is SGHRS and CDR2 is YFSETQ. V lost 4 bases to trimming and J lost 5 bases, with 11 bases between them. The CDR3 is made up of 13 amino acids. The authors ran a second PCR of 7 to 11 cycles using a sample-barcoded 5' primer and a J-beta primer mix. The template-switch adaptor, which had 12 random nucleotides, put a tag on each cDNA molecule. At least 2.5 million CDR3-containing paired-end reads were obtained per sample. One entry per CDR3 protein, called by TCRdb with MiXCR from the 5' RACE reads. The table has about 780,000 distinct CDR3 sequences, 35% to 60% seen once; the top ten hold 18%. Donation came from healthy Caucasian individuals in Russia who were aged roughly 6 to 95.

The sequenced sample was blood. The clonotype originates from a man older than 75 in good health. This chain joins TRBV5-1 and TRBJ2-3, with D perhaps assigned TRBD1 or TRBD2 (5 bases each). The CDR3 region is CASSPGRQDTQYF. In DNA form, the CDR3 reads TGCGCCAGCAGCCCGGGACGGCAAGATACGCAGTATTTT.